Listed here are 28 T cell receptor beta chains from one sample, sequenced in a study of T cell repertoires in cytomegalovirus infection. TCRdb reprocessed the reads via MiXCR and lists one record per CDR3 protein. The repertoire holds 450,000 to 550,000 distinct CDR3 sequences, approximately 15% seen once, with 20% to 30% in the top ten. The specimen was CD8+ T cells from PBMCs. The receptors were gathered from a human donor in good health (CMV status not recorded). Some clones in this sample may be carry-over from other donors' samples.

For the CDR3, the DNA is TGCGCCAGCACCGTGGACGGTACGAACACTGAAGCTTTCTTT. It is translated as CASTVDGTNTEAFF. The rearrangement uses TRBV5-1 and TRBJ1-1; D is uncertain. Germline V CDR1 and CDR2: SGHRS, YFSETQ. V lost 6 bases, J lost 1 base, and 13 bases lay in between. This CDR3 is built from 14 residues.

The gene calls are TRBV20-1 and TRBJ2-1; 13 positions match TRBD2. This CDR3 region has 17 residues. V lost 4 bases and J lost 4; bases outside the gene matches: 10. Germline V CDR1 and CDR2: DFQATT, SNEGSKA (reference sequence). CDR3 DNA sequence: TGCAGTGCTACCGGACTAGCGGGAGATCTGGGGTACAATGAGCAGTTCTTC. It codes for CSATGLAGDLGYNEQFF.

This clonotype was seen repeatedly, ten times or more. V usage is TRBV7-9 and J usage is TRBJ1-1; D remains ambiguous. The CDR3 is 13 amino acids. Germline CDR1 is SEHNR and CDR2 is FQNEAQ (reference sequence). V shed 3 bases and J shed 2 bases, with 7 bases lying between them. As DNA, the CDR3 is TGTGCCAGCAGCTTTCCGGGTAACACTGAAGCTTTCTTT. Protein product: CASSFPGNTEAFF.

In its sample, this clonotype was seen many times. V is TRBV7-3 and J is TRBJ2-3; weak D call: TRBD1 (5 bases). Germline V CDR1 and CDR2: SGHTA, FQGTGA. This CDR3 has 15 amino acids. V shed 6 bases and J shed 0 bases, with 13 bases lying between them. The CDR3 is CASSPNQGSTDTQYF. The CDR3 DNA reads as TGTGCCAGCAGTCCGAACCAGGGAAGCACAGATACGCAGTATTTT.

The table lists this clonotype with many counts. The gene calls are TRBV6-5 and TRBJ2-7; the match to TRBD1 covers 7 bases. Trimming cost V 4 bases and J 6 bases; bases outside gene matches: 9. The CDR3 runs 14 residues. CDR1 is MNHEY and CDR2 is SVGAGI in the germline V gene. The CDR3 sequence is CASSFVNRGGEQYF. CDR3 DNA sequence: TGTGCCAGCAGTTTTGTAAACAGGGGTGGCGAGCAGTACTTC.

This clonotype was detected many times. The chain employs TRBV7-9 and TRBJ2-7, with TRBD1 as a possible D gene (6 bases). This CDR3 spans 15 amino acids. CDR1 and CDR2 (germline): SEHNR, FQNEAQ (reference sequence). V lost 4 bases and J 0 bases, leaving 13 bases between the germline ends. The CDR3 sequence is CASSSRDTSSYEQYF. DNA for the CDR3: TGTGCCAGCAGCTCCCGGGACACCTCCTCCTACGAGCAGTACTTC.

This clonotype was seen many times. The chain combines TRBV7-8 with TRBJ2-5; D ambiguous. Germline assignment: CDR1 SGHVS and CDR2 FQNEAQ. Trimming removed 5 bases from V and 1 base from J, with 14 bases in between. The CDR3 is 15 residues long. This CDR3 is CASSIPRGLQETQYF. The CDR3 DNA is TGTGCCAGCAGCATCCCCCGTGGCCTCCAAGAGACCCAGTACTTC.

This clonotype was counted a few times. The J gene is TRBJ2-2, the V gene TRBV4-1, with 9 bases lining up with TRBD1. The germline CDR1 and CDR2 sequences are MGHRA and YSYEKL. The CDR3 consists of 16 residues. V was pared by 1 base and J by 5 bases, with 5 bases of the junction left unmatched. As DNA, the CDR3 is TGCGCCAGCAGCCAAGCTGGGACAGGGTGGACCGGGGAGCTGTTTTTT. The encoded protein is CASSQAGTGWTGELFF.

J is TRBJ2-7 and V is TRBV20-1, with a weak D call TRBD1 (6 bases). The CDR3 length is 15 residues. Germline-derived CDR1 and CDR2 are DFQATT and SNEGSKA (reference sequence). Trimming left V 0 bases short and J 0 bases short, with 12 bases between. CDR3 sequence: CSAREYGQSSYEQYF. The CDR3 DNA follows: TGCAGTGCTAGAGAGTACGGACAGAGCTCCTACGAGCAGTACTTC.

This clonotype was picked up many times. CDR3 coding DNA: TGTGCCAGCAGCGCAGGAGGGCTCCAAGAGACCCAGTACTTC. Translation gives CASSAGGLQETQYF. The genes are TRBV7-9 and TRBJ2-5, with TRBD2 as a possible D gene (6 bases). Germline CDR1 reads SEHNR; CDR2 reads FQNEAQ (reference sequence). Between the trimmed V and J ends, which lost 5 bases and 1 base, there was a span of 11 bases. This CDR3 has 14 amino acids.

This clonotype has more than one count but fewer than ten. The chain has TRBV6-6 and TRBJ2-7; tentatively, D is TRBD1 or TRBD2 (5 bases each). Trimming stripped 5 bases from V and 2 bases from J, with 19 bases between. Germline CDR1 reads MNHNY; CDR2 reads SVGAGI (reference sequence). The length of the CDR3 is 16 residues. The CDR3 nucleotides read TGTGCCAGCAGTCCTCCCCCGGGACGGGATACCTACGAGCAGTACTTC. It is translated as CASSPPPGRDTYEQYF.

This chain joins TRBV10-2 and TRBJ2-6; D remains unclear. Per germline, CDR1 WSHSY and CDR2 SAAADI. V lost 7 bases and J 0 bases, leaving 7 bases between the germline ends. The CDR3 totals 14 residues. CDR3 in amino acids: CASKESSGANVLTF. The CDR3 DNA sequence: TGCGCCAGCAAGGAGAGCTCTGGGGCCAACGTCCTGACTTTC.

Concerning this clonotype: A much larger clone differs by one base, so this may be a read error. CDR3 amino acids: CASSLVEGYEQYF. CDR3 DNA sequence: TGTGCCAGCAGCTTAGTCGAGGGCTACGAGCAGTACTTC. The chain employs TRBV13 and TRBJ2-7; the D gene is possibly TRBD2 (5 bases). The CDR3 loop spans 13 amino acids. CDR1 is PRHDT, CDR2 FYEKMQ, per germline (reference sequence). The V gene lost 1 base and the J gene lost 3 bases, with 7 bases spanning the gap.

This clonotype was observed a handful of times. The genes are TRBV15 and TRBJ2-7; D is unresolved. Trimming shortened V by 5 bases and J by 6 bases, and 11 bases separated the two germline ends. Per the germline V gene, CDR1 is LNHNV and CDR2 is YYDKDF (reference sequence). The CDR3 sequence is 12 residues long. The CDR3 DNA follows: TGTGCCACCAGCTTCGACGGCACCGAGCAGTACTTC. Encoded protein: CATSFDGTEQYF.

The table lists this clonotype with many counts. The chain uses TRBV28 and TRBJ1-1; tentative D call: TRBD1 (5 bases). Germline loops: CDR1 MDHEN, CDR2 SYDVKM. This CDR3 is built from 16 residues. Trimming took 5 bases from V and 0 from J, leaving 16 bases between them. The CDR3 bases are TGTGCCAGCAGTCTCTCAACCAGGGCGATGAACACTGAAGCTTTCTTT. As protein: CASSLSTRAMNTEAFF.

This clonotype was recorded many times. V usage is TRBV29-1 and J usage is TRBJ2-7; 9 bases align to TRBD1. The V segment lost 3 bases and the J segment 3 bases; nucleotides outside the gene matches: 0. There are 12 residues in the CDR3. Germline V gene sequence: CDR1 SQVTM, CDR2 ANQGSEA. The CDR3 DNA follows: TGCAGCGTTGAGGACAGGGGCTACGAGCAGTACTTC. Protein: CSVEDRGYEQYF.

A few counts support this clonotype. The chain recombines TRBV4-1 with TRBJ2-1; 7 bases are a match to TRBD1. The CDR3 is 16 residues long. Germline trimming cut 1 base from V and 2 bases from J; bases unmatched to any gene: 5. CDR1 MGHRA and CDR2 YSYEKL come from the germline V gene. CDR3 region: CASSQVNRGPYNEQFF. DNA for the CDR3: TGCGCCAGCAGCCAAGTGAACAGGGGACCCTACAATGAGCAGTTCTTC.

This clonotype was seen a few times. CDR3 amino acids: CASSLLGDIANYGYTF. The CDR3 DNA follows: TGTGCCAGCAGTTTGCTCGGGGATATCGCTAACTATGGCTACACCTTC. The V call is TRBV28, the J call TRBJ1-2; no clear D gene. The CDR3 has 16 residues. Trimming removed 3 bases at V and 0 bases at J, with 14 bases between. The germline V gene has CDR1 MDHEN and CDR2 SYDVKM.

This clonotype was detected many times. The V gene is TRBV11-2, the J gene TRBJ1-1, with no clear D. Germline V gene data show CDR1 as SGHAT and CDR2 as FQNNGV. Trimming pared 5 bases from V and 6 bases from J, leaving 13 bases between. The CDR3 covers 13 residues. The CDR3 sequence is CASSPWRKPEAFF. The CDR3 region has the DNA TGTGCCAGCAGCCCATGGCGTAAACCTGAAGCTTTCTTT.

With regard to this clonotype: This could be a read error, since a much larger clone is one nucleotide away. Without the conserved terminal phenylalanine or tryptophan, this CDR3 likely stems from a read error. The V gene is TRBV4-1, the J gene TRBJ2-5, with TRBD2 as a possible D gene (5 bases). Germline V gene data show CDR1 as MGHRA and CDR2 as YSYEKL. Trimming removed 3 bases from V and 5 bases from J, with 16 bases in between. The CDR3 extends over 15 amino acids. The CDR3 loop is CASSHPMDSGETQYL. The CDR3 region has the DNA TGCGCCAGCAGCCACCCCATGGATTCGGGGGAGACCCAGTACTTA.

This clonotype was seen more than once but under ten times. CDR3 sequence: CASSFGASGGAVEVRIRTDTQYF. CDR3 in DNA: TGTGCCAGCAGTTTTGGGGCTAGCGGGGGGGCGGTGGAAGTAAGAATTCGCACAGATACGCAGTATTTT. The chain recombines TRBV12-3 or TRBV12-4 with TRBJ2-3; 12 nucleotides align to TRBD2. The CDR3 consists of 23 residues. Trimming took 3 bases from V and 1 from J; bases not matched to a gene: 23.

Notes on this clonotype: This may stem from a read error, because a much larger clone lies one nucleotide away. This chain connects TRBV27 to TRBJ1-1; 10 bases line up with TRBD1. CDR1 is MNHEY, CDR2 SMNVEV, per germline (reference sequence). The length of the CDR3 is 15 residues. CDR3 loop: CASSPGTGENTVAFF. DNA of the CDR3: TGTGCCAGCAGTCCGGGGACAGGGGAAAATACTGTAGCTTTCTTT.

The chain recombines TRBV12-5 with TRBJ1-5; D possibly corresponds to TRBD1 (5 bases). V dropped 0 bases and J dropped 6 bases, with 21 bases sitting between them. From germline, CDR1 is LGHNT and CDR2 FRNRAP. This CDR3 comprises 18 residues. CDR3 sequence: CASGLVGGGGGGVQPQHF. The CDR3, as DNA: TGTGCTAGTGGTTTGGTAGGTGGCGGCGGTGGGGGGGTTCAGCCCCAGCATTTT.

In its sample, this clonotype was seen once. A much larger clone sits a single nucleotide away, making a read error possible. The chain employs TRBV7-1 and TRBJ2-3, with D possibly TRBD2 on 5 matching bases. TRBV7-1 is placed among ORFs of uncertain function. Trimming removed 5 bases from V and 0 bases from J, with 21 bases in between. There are 18 residues in the CDR3. In DNA form, the CDR3 reads TGTGCCAGCAGCCCGAGGTCAGCGGACGGCTCTAGCACAGATACGCAGTATTTT. This sequence encodes CASSPRSADGSSTDTQYF.

The J gene is TRBJ1-6, the V gene TRBV10-2, with D maybe TRBD1 (5 bases). The CDR3 totals 13 residues. V was pared by 4 bases and J by 9 bases, with 10 bases between. CDR1 and CDR2 from the germline V gene are WSHSY and SAAADI. The CDR3 DNA reads as TGCGCCAGCAGTGTTAGGGGTGGTTCACCCCTCCACTTT. Translating gives CASSVRGGSPLHF.

The chain links TRBV6-1 to TRBJ2-7, with 8 bases that match TRBD2. CDR3 length equals 14 residues. V was pared by 6 bases and J by 3 bases, with 7 bases of the junction left unmatched. In germline, CDR1 is MNHNS, CDR2 SASEGT. In nucleotides, the CDR3 is TGTGCCAGCAGACATAGCGGGACACACTACGAGCAGTACTTC. This encodes CASRHSGTHYEQYF.

This clonotype was seen ten or more times. The V gene is TRBV19, the J gene TRBJ1-2, with D tentatively TRBD1 (5 bases). CDR1 and CDR2 (germline): LNHDA, SQIVND (reference sequence). V shed 3 bases and J shed 4 bases, with 12 bases lying between them. This CDR3 has 14 residues. DNA of the CDR3: TGTGCCAGTAGTATTGGGACTGAAATCTATGGCTACACCTTC. Protein sequence: CASSIGTEIYGYTF.

This clonotype was seen repeatedly, ten times or more. The chain combines TRBV7-6 with TRBJ2-1; perhaps TRBD2 as D (6 bases). Trimming left V 3 bases short and J 6 bases short, with 12 bases between. The CDR3 has 14 amino acids. Germline CDR1 is SGHVS and CDR2 is FNYEAQ. CDR3 protein: CASSLAGLPNEQFF. For the CDR3, the DNA is TGTGCCAGCAGCTTGGCCGGACTACCCAATGAGCAGTTCTTC.